This TCR beta chain appears in the sequencing data of a study of blood T cell repertoires in COVID-19. Study in general: Italy, Spain and the United States were the sources of the convalescent and acute COVID-19 samples. Nucleic acid was either cDNA or gDNA, and it came from T cells, B-cell-depleted T cells, or PBMCs.

Sequencing used immunoSEQ multiplex PCR; TCRdb keeps in-frame clones, though not all of them. Of around 280,000 clones in the sample, 75% to 90% are singletons; the top ten hold 1.7%. Germline V lookup: CDR1 MNHEY, CDR2 SMNVEV (reference sequence). Trimming took off 5 bases at V and 2 bases at J, with 13 bases between the two ends. This CDR3 comprises 14 residues. Recruits, aged roughly 18 to 89 years, lived in roughly 22 US areas. Cohorts were determined from participant-reported clinical history. What was sequenced was PBMCs or T cells enriched from blood (not recorded which). This sequence was found in a woman aged 40 to 50 who had recovered from COVID-19. V gene TRBV27 combines with J gene TRBJ2-7; no definite D call. CDR3 coding DNA: TGTGCCAGCAGTACCCTCCTGGCCCCCTACGAGCAGTACTTC. Protein sequence: CASSTLLAPYEQYF.